These T cell receptor beta chains were read from a single sample in a study of blood T cell repertoires in COVID-19. The protocol was immunoSEQ multiplex PCR, while the TCRdb copy is restricted to in-frame clones and leaves out a portion. Of approximately 240,000 clones in the sample, under 85% were seen once. Sequenced input: peripheral blood. Receptor source: a human donor in a cohort sampled during active COVID-19. CDR3s leave out the opening cysteine and the closing phenylalanine or tryptophan.

j_call v_call cdr3_aa
TRBJ1-5 TRBV5-8 ASSLQGRSNQPQH
TRBJ2-2 TRBV11-3 ASSLGAKSRELF
TRBJ2-1 TRBV6-5 ASGLAGDNEQF
TRBJ2-7 TRBV9 ASSVEPDQVYEQY
TRBJ1-4 TRBV5-1 ASSPRATNEKLF
TRBJ1-2 TRBV27 ASSLQGAPGYT
TRBJ2-1 TRBV10-1 ASSESLYAEQF
TRBJ2-3 TRBV5-1 ASSYVSGRAVDTQY
TRBJ2-7 TRBV6-5 ASSWGLGGSYEQY
TRBJ2-7 TRBV2 ASSRTAKNYEQY
TRBJ1-4 TRBV5-3 APGGGLAKLF
TRBJ2-3 TRBV18 ASSPPRRVSTDTQY
TRBJ2-1 TRBV6-1 ASSGARTSFLGTVSEQF
TRBJ2-7 TRBV28 ASSSNRNEQY
TRBJ2-1 TRBV10-3 ASTSGTYNEQF
TRBJ2-3 TRBV5-6 ASSPGQGITDTQY
TRBJ1-1 TRBV30 AWSAGGSYTEAF
TRBJ2-7 TRBV12-3/TRBV12-4 ASTLGQGGEQY
TRBJ1-2 TRBV7-9 ASSLALGTGENYGYT
TRBJ1-5 TRBV6-5 ASTQDRGQPQH
TRBJ2-5 TRBV11-2 ASSLDQGRGETQY
TRBJ1-3 TRBV13 ASRRQGSGNTIY
TRBJ2-1 TRBV29-1 SVGTSHEQF
TRBJ2-3 TRBV28 ASSLRRLTDTQY
TRBJ2-7 TRBV28 ASSLAGETYEQY
TRBJ2-7 TRBV18 ASSRYRVDEQY
TRBJ1-2 TRBV10-1 ASSDEGDGYT
TRBJ2-2 TRBV19 ASQMGQVTGELF
TRBJ2-5 TRBV2 ASTRGFSSQETQY
TRBJ1-6 TRBV14 ASSQVKQGPLH
TRBJ1-2 TRBV6-5 ASSYDRGAGYT
TRBJ2-7 TRBV3-1/TRBV3-2 ASSRGTYEQY
TRBJ2-1 TRBV19 ASSIGPSGRGYEQF
TRBJ1-3 TRBV9 ASSVDDQGASGNTIY
TRBJ2-7 TRBV6-5 ASSYGTGRSNEQY
TRBJ2-6 TRBV30 AWSQGSSGANVLT
TRBJ2-1 TRBV18 ASSSGALNNEQF
TRBJ2-7 TRBV18 ASSPRSDVWQQY
TRBJ2-1 TRBV11-2 ASSPSSGRFYNEQF
TRBJ2-3 TRBV11-2 ASSLVGTGSTDTQY
TRBJ2-5 TRBV9 ASSVSQRANQETQY
TRBJ2-3 TRBV28 ASNLGGSGSSADTQY
TRBJ1-6 TRBV7-9 ASSVREIGSPLH
TRBJ2-5 TRBV9 ASSRRGAQETQY
TRBJ2-3 TRBV24-1 ATSDLGRTDTQY
TRBJ2-5 TRBV27 ASSPRQGQETQY
TRBJ2-2 TRBV9 ASSVGAGHTGELF
TRBJ1-2 TRBV7-2 ASSFRRGQGNSGYT
TRBJ2-1 TRBV19 ASSIGSRDNEQF
TRBJ1-6 TRBV18 ASSQGQSFHSPLH
TRBJ2-7 TRBV11-2 ASSAQPYEQY
TRBJ1-2 TRBV4-2 ASSFSSGNYGYT
TRBJ1-1 TRBV2 ASKQETANTEAF